Listed here are 31 T cell receptor beta chains from one sample, sequenced in a study of cytomegalovirus exposure and HLA in healthy donors. Amplification used 60 Vbeta primers and 13 Jbeta primers. The table came from immunoSEQ multiplex PCR; TCRdb's copy has only in-frame clones and leaves some out. The sample table sets out tens of thousands of clones. The sample taken for sequencing was PBMCs. The receptors stem from a woman aged 40-49 years in good health and CMV-seronegative.

V is TRBV29-1 and J is TRBJ1-1, with unresolved D. The CDR3 has 17 residues. V was shortened by 8 bases and J by 0 bases, with 25 bases between the two germline ends. Germline V gives CDR1 SQVTM, CDR2 ANQGSEA. Here the CDR3 DNA reads TGCAGCCCCGGCGGCGTGATCCTTAGCGGGATGAACACTGAAGCTTTCTTT. Encoded protein: CSPGGVILSGMNTEAFF.

This chain's CDR3 is CSVVFTGDHYGYTF. As DNA, the CDR3 is TGCAGCGTTGTGTTTACGGGGGATCACTATGGCTACACCTTC. The chain links TRBV29-1 to TRBJ1-2; tentative D call: TRBD1 (5 bases). Germline CDR1 SQVTM, CDR2 ANQGSEA. The CDR3 totals 14 residues. Trimming took off 4 bases at V and 3 bases at J, with 15 bases between the two ends.

The V call is TRBV11-3, the J call TRBJ1-1, with D unclear. The CDR3 is 13 residues long. Germline V gene sequence: CDR1 SGHNT, CDR2 YENEEA. V was pared by 3 bases and J by 7 bases, with 12 bases between. This chain's CDR3 is CASSLGAGHEAFF. In DNA form, the CDR3 reads TGTGCCAGCAGCTTGGGAGCTGGGCATGAAGCTTTCTTT.

The chain recombines TRBV4-3 with TRBJ2-1; 14 bases align to TRBD2. The CDR3 is 15 amino acids. Germline V gives CDR1 LGHNA, CDR2 YSLEER. The J segment lost 15 bases and the V segment lost 4 bases, leaving 11 bases of the junction unmatched. The CDR3 sequence: CASSPAGTSGSGAFF. The CDR3 DNA is TGCGCCAGCAGCCCAGCCGGGACTAGCGGGAGTGGGGCGTTCTTC.

This clone is labeled medium-sized (0.01 to 0.1%) based on frequency. This sequence joins TRBV5-4 and TRBJ1-1, with 8 bases identical to TRBD1. CDR3 length equals 12 residues. Germline assignment: CDR1 SGHNT and CDR2 YYREEE (reference sequence). Trimming took 6 bases from V and 6 from J; bases not matched to a gene: 4. The CDR3 sequence: CASTRGLSEAFF. CDR3 coding DNA: TGTGCCAGCACCAGGGGGCTGTCTGAAGCTTTCTTT. The entire variable domain, with the rest obtained from reference TRBV5-4 and TRBJ1-1, is as follows: ETGVTQSPTHLIKTRGQQVTLRCSSQSGHNTVSWYQQALGQGPQFIFQYYREEENGRGNFPPRFSGLQFPNYSSELNVNALELDDSALYLCASTRGLSEAFFGQGTRLTVV.

This chain connects TRBV11-2 to TRBJ2-2; no definite D call. V shed 5 bases and J shed 0 bases, with 13 bases lying between them. The V gene's germline CDR1 is SGHAT and CDR2 FQNNGV. This CDR3 comprises 16 residues. The CDR3 loop is CASSPTILANTGELFF. CDR3 DNA: TGTGCCAGCAGCCCCACTATACTCGCGAACACCGGGGAGCTGTTTTTT. Full variable domain (outside the CDR3, taken from reference TRBV11-2 and TRBJ2-2): EAGVAQSPRYKIIEKRQSVAFWCNPISGHATLYWYQQILGQGPKLLIQFQNNGVVDDSQLPKDRFSAERLKGVDSTLKIQPAKLEDSAVYLCASSPTILANTGELFFGEGSRLTVL.

This sequence joins TRBV19 and TRBJ2-6, with D possibly TRBD2 on 6 matching bases. From germline, CDR1 is LNHDA and CDR2 SQIVND (reference sequence). The CDR3 covers 14 residues. The germline V and J ends were trimmed by 9 bases and 1 base, with 10 bases remaining between them. The CDR3 spells CASSAGSGANVLTF. CDR3 DNA: TGTGCCAGCTCGGCGGGGTCTGGGGCCAACGTCCTGACTTTC.

The rearrangement uses TRBV30 and TRBJ1-2; 9 bases line up with TRBD1. The germline V gene has CDR1 GTSNPN and CDR2 SVGIG (reference sequence). Trimming took 3 bases from V and 7 from J; bases not matched to a gene: 12. CDR3 length equals 15 residues. CDR3: CAWRANTGTGFGYTF. The CDR3 DNA is TGTGCCTGGAGGGCAAATACCGGGACAGGGTTTGGCTACACCTTC.

The chain couples TRBV4-2 to TRBJ2-7; 8 bases are a match to TRBD1. Germline CDR1 LGHNA, CDR2 YNFKEQ. The length of the CDR3 is 20 residues. With 0 bases clipped from V and 2 bases from J, the junction kept 18 bases outside the gene matches. In nucleotides, the CDR3 is TGTGCCAGCAGCCAAGAATCCGGGACAGGTAGACGCGATTCGCCCTACGAGCAGTACTTC. It yields the protein CASSQESGTGRRDSPYEQYF.

To note about this clone: The germline gene is not matched at one end of the junction; a read error may be the cause. Distinct nucleotide sequences in the sample also encode this CDR3. The chain carries TRBV6-6 and TRBJ1-6; the match to TRBD1 covers 9 bases. This CDR3 is built from 13 residues. Germline assignment: CDR1 MNHNY and CDR2 SVGAGI (reference sequence). This CDR3 is CATWDRVNSPLHF. Here the CDR3 DNA reads TGTGCCACTTGGGACAGGGTTAATTCACCCCTTCACTTT.

In DNA form, the CDR3 reads TGTGCCAGCAGCCCCCAGGGAGGGCCCTACGAGCAGTACTTC. Protein product: CASSPQGGPYEQYF. The chain couples TRBV9 to TRBJ2-7; 7 bases fit TRBD2. The CDR3 spans 14 residues. The trim removed 4 bases at V and 2 bases at J, leaving 6 bases unmatched. In germline, CDR1 is SGDLS, CDR2 YYNGEE.

The chain is built from TRBV2 and TRBJ1-5; D perhaps matches TRBD1 (6 bases). The V gene's germline CDR1 is SNHLY and CDR2 FYNNEI. This CDR3 contains 13 residues. V lost 3 bases and J 5 bases, leaving 8 bases between the germline ends. The CDR3 DNA reads as TGTGCCAGCAGTGACAGGGGCTATCAGCCCCAGCATTTT. Its protein is CASSDRGYQPQHF.

The rearrangement uses TRBV4-2 and TRBJ2-7; 9 positions agree with TRBD2. The germline V gene has CDR1 LGHNA and CDR2 YNFKEQ. Trimming cost V 0 bases and J 2 bases; bases outside gene matches: 5. The CDR3 contains 16 residues. The CDR3 is CASSQDPTSGAYEQYF. The CDR3 DNA reads as TGTGCCAGCAGCCAAGACCCGACTAGCGGTGCCTACGAGCAGTACTTC.

The gene calls are TRBV30 and TRBJ1-4, with 10 bases lining up with TRBD1. CDR1 GTSNPN and CDR2 SVGIG come from the germline V gene (reference sequence). After removal of 2 bases from V and 6 bases from J, the junction contained 3 bases not matched to a gene. The CDR3 sequence is 14 residues long. CDR3 sequence reads: CAWSSGTGDEKLFF. CDR3 DNA sequence: TGTGCCTGGAGTTCCGGGACAGGGGATGAAAAACTGTTTTTT.

V and J are TRBV18 and TRBJ1-6, with 7 bases aligning to TRBD1. The length of the CDR3 is 14 residues. Germline V gene data show CDR1 as KGHSH and CDR2 as LQKENI. J was trimmed by 7 bases and V by 10 bases; bases with no gene match: 10. The CDR3 region has the DNA TGTGCCACTGGACGGGACAGAGAAAATTCACCCCTCCACTTT. Amino acids: CATGRDRENSPLHF.

The chain couples TRBV5-1 to TRBJ2-7; D is perhaps TRBD1 (6 bases). V gave up 0 bases and J gave up 3 bases, with 13 bases separating them. This CDR3 spans 15 amino acids. Germline V gene data show CDR1 as SGHRS and CDR2 as YFSETQ. CDR3 loop: CASSLASGQLYEQYF. The DNA of the CDR3 is TGCGCCAGCAGCTTGGCCAGTGGACAGCTCTACGAGCAGTACTTC.

This chain uses TRBV18 with TRBJ1-1, with TRBD1 as a possible D gene (5 bases). Germline V gene sequence: CDR1 KGHSH, CDR2 LQKENI. This CDR3 has 13 amino acids. V was pared by 4 bases and J by 1 base, with 7 bases between. The CDR3 nucleotides are TGTGCCAGCTCACAACAGGAGAACACTGAAGCTTTCTTT. Translated, it gives CASSQQENTEAFF.

The chain recombines TRBV2 with TRBJ1-5; TRBD1 agrees at 9 bases. There are 14 residues in the CDR3. From germline, CDR1 is SNHLY and CDR2 FYNNEI. The J segment lost 2 bases and the V segment lost 6 bases, leaving 2 bases of the junction unmatched. In DNA form, the CDR3 reads TGTGCCAGCAGGAGGGACAGGGGCAATCAGCCCCAGCATTTT. As protein: CASRRDRGNQPQHF. The full variable domain, rest sourced from reference TRBV2 and TRBJ1-5, is EPEVTQTPSHQVTQMGQEVILRCVPISNHLYFYWYRQILGQKVEFLVSFYNNEISEKSEIFDDQFSVERPDGSNFTLKIRSTKLEDSAMYFCASRRDRGNQPQHFGDGTRLSIL.

This chain links TRBV6-5 with TRBJ2-2; no clear D. This CDR3 has 15 residues. V lost 6 bases and J 1 base, leaving 12 bases between the germline ends. Germline-derived CDR1 and CDR2 are MNHEY and SVGAGI. CDR3 in amino acids: CASSQSWQNTGELFF. The CDR3 DNA follows: TGTGCCAGCAGCCAATCGTGGCAGAACACCGGGGAGCTGTTTTTT.

The chain recombines TRBV15 with TRBJ2-1, with TRBD2 matching over 11 bases. The germline gives CDR1 LNHNV, CDR2 YYDKDF (reference sequence). V was pared by 5 bases and J by 9 bases, with 9 bases of the junction left unmatched. The CDR3 loop spans 15 amino acids. This CDR3 is CATSGDSGGDGEQFF. The CDR3 DNA reads as TGTGCCACCAGCGGGGATAGCGGGGGGGATGGTGAGCAGTTCTTC.

The J gene is TRBJ2-3, the V gene TRBV19; TRBD1 matches at 7 bases. The trim removed 5 bases at V and 0 bases at J, leaving 2 bases unmatched. The CDR3 length is 14 residues. CDR1 is LNHDA and CDR2 is SQIVND in the germline V gene (reference sequence). The CDR3 region is CASSGQVSTDTQYF. CDR3 sequence (DNA): TGTGCCAGTAGTGGACAGGTTAGCACAGATACGCAGTATTTT.

This sequence joins TRBV19 and TRBJ2-1; possible D gene TRBD2, 5 bases. This CDR3 has 15 amino acids. V gave up 10 bases and J gave up 0 bases, with 16 bases separating them. Germline CDR1 reads LNHDA; CDR2 reads SQIVND (reference sequence). CDR3 sequence reads: CATSRGISSYNEQFF. The CDR3 DNA reads TGTGCCACATCGAGAGGGATTAGCTCCTACAATGAGCAGTTCTTC.

The chain's CDR3 is CASSAPGLALDTDTQYF. The CDR3 nucleotides read TGTGCCAGCTCAGCCCCGGGACTAGCTTTGGACACAGATACGCAGTATTTT. The chain couples TRBV18 to TRBJ2-3; 9 bases are shared with TRBD2. J lost 2 bases, V lost 5 bases, and 11 bases had no gene match. Per the germline V gene, CDR1 is KGHSH and CDR2 is LQKENI. The CDR3 sequence is 17 residues long.

The chain recombines TRBV15 with TRBJ1-1; D is uncertain. CDR1 is LNHNV and CDR2 is YYDKDF in the germline V gene (reference sequence). This CDR3 region has 13 residues. Trimming took off 4 bases at V and 4 bases at J, with 10 bases between the two ends. The CDR3 here is CATSIAGGTEAFF. The CDR3 region has the DNA TGTGCCACCAGCATCGCGGGTGGCACTGAAGCTTTCTTT.

V is TRBV28 and J is TRBJ1-5; D is perhaps TRBD1 (5 bases). Trimming took 5 bases from V and 7 from J, leaving 21 bases between them. Germline CDR1 reads MDHEN; CDR2 reads SYDVKM. The CDR3 is 16 amino acids. CDR3: CASSLLGRTSGQPQHF. CDR3 coding DNA: TGTGCCAGCAGTCTATTAGGACGGACCTCAGGGCAGCCCCAGCATTTT.

The chain couples TRBV30 to TRBJ1-6; D uncertain. Trimming shortened V by 0 bases and J by 2 bases, and 5 bases separated the two germline ends. The length of the CDR3 is 14 residues. The germline V gene encodes CDR1 GTSNPN and CDR2 SVGIG (reference sequence). CDR3: CAWSVSTYNSPLHF. The CDR3 DNA sequence: TGTGCCTGGAGTGTGTCCACCTATAATTCACCCCTCCACTTT.

The chain joins TRBV7-2 to TRBJ2-5; no clear D gene. CDR1 is SGHTA and CDR2 is FQGNSA in the germline V gene. V dropped 1 base and J dropped 3 bases, with 6 bases sitting between them. CDR3 size: 13 residues. CDR3: CASSLVAEETQYF. CDR3 sequence (DNA): TGTGCCAGCAGCTTAGTGGCGGAAGAGACCCAGTACTTC. Using reference TRBV7-2 and TRBJ2-5 for the parts outside the CDR3, the full variable domain is GAGVSQSPSNKVTEKGKDVELRCDPISGHTALYWYRQSLGQGLEFLIYFQGNSAPDKSGLPSDRFSAERTGGSVSTLTIQRTQQEDSAVYLCASSLVAEETQYFGPGTRLLVL.

The chain has TRBV11-2 and TRBJ2-5, with D tentatively TRBD1 (6 bases). CDR1 and CDR2 (germline): SGHAT, FQNNGV. Deletions cut 5 bases from V and 0 bases from J, with 10 bases between. The CDR3 contains 14 residues. In nucleotides, the CDR3 is TGTGCCAGCAGCCGGGACAAGCACCAAGAGACCCAGTACTTC. The encoded protein is CASSRDKHQETQYF.

The gene calls are TRBV7-9 and TRBJ2-1, with 12 bases fitting TRBD2. Germline assignment: CDR1 SEHNR and CDR2 FQNEAQ (reference sequence). The CDR3 runs to 16 residues. V gave up 5 bases and J gave up 10 bases; unmatched junction bases: 12. For the CDR3, the DNA is TGTGCCAGCAGCGTAAATCGACTAGCGGGAGCTCTCGAGCAGTTCTTC. Translating it yields CASSVNRLAGALEQFF.

The V call is TRBV7-3, the J call TRBJ2-5; TRBD1 agrees at 10 bases. With V trimmed by 5 bases and J by 5 bases, 8 bases remained unmatched. The CDR3 has 15 amino acids. The germline V gene encodes CDR1 SGHTA and CDR2 FQGTGA. Here the CDR3 DNA reads TGTGCCAGCAGCACAGGGACAGGGGCGGGGGAGACCCAGTACTTC. Translation gives CASSTGTGAGETQYF.

The J gene is TRBJ1-4, the V gene TRBV6-5; TRBD1 matches 7 bases. The CDR3 consists of 14 residues. Germline V gene lookup returns CDR1 MNHEY and CDR2 SVGAGI. J was trimmed by 3 bases and V by 11 bases; bases with no gene match: 9. In DNA form, the CDR3 reads TGTGCCTCGCGCCGACAGGGCCCTAATGAAAAACTGTTTTTT. This gives the protein CASRRQGPNEKLFF.